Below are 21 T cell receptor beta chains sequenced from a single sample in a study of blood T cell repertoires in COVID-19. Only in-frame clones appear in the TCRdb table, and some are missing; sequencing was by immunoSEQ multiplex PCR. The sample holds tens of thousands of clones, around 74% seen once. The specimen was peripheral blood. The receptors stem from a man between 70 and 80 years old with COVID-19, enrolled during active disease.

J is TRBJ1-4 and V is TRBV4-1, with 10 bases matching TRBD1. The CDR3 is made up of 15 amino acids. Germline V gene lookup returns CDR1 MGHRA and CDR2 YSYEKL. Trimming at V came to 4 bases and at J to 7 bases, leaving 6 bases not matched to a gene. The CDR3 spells CASSLRQGAVEKLFF. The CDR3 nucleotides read TGCGCCAGCAGCCTCAGACAGGGGGCGGTTGAAAAACTGTTTTTT.

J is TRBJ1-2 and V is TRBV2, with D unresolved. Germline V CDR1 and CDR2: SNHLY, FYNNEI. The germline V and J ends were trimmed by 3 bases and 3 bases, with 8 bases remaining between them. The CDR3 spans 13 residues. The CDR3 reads CASSEMGDYGYTF. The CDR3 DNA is TGTGCCAGCAGTGAGATGGGAGACTATGGCTACACCTTC.

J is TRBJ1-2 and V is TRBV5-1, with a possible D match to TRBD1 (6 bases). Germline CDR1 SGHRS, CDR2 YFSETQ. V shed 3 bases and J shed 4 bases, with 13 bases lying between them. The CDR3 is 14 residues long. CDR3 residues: CASSSLGAGYGYTF. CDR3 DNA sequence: TGCGCCAGCAGCTCGCTGGGGGCAGGCTATGGCTACACCTTC.

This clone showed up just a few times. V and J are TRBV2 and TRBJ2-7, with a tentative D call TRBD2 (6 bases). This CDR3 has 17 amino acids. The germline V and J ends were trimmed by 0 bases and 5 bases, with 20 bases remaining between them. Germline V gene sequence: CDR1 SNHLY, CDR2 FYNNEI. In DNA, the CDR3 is TGTGCCAGCAGTGAAGCCCTCACCCTGCGGGGATACAACGAGCAGTACTTC. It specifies CASSEALTLRGYNEQYF.

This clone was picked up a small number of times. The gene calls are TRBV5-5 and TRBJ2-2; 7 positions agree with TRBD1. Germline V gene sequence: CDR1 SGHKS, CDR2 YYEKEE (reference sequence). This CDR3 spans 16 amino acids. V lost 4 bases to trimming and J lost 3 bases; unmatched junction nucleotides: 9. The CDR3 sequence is CASSRRQGRDTGELFF. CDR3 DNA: TGTGCCAGCAGCAGACGACAGGGACGGGACACCGGGGAGCTGTTTTTT.

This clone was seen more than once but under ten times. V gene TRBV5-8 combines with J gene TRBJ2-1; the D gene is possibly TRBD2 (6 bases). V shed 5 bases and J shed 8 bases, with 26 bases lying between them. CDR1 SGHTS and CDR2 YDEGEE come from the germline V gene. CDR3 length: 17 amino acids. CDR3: CASRYRITRRGKDEQFF. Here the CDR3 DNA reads TGTGCCAGCAGGTACCGCATTACCCGACGGGGGAAGGATGAGCAGTTCTTC.

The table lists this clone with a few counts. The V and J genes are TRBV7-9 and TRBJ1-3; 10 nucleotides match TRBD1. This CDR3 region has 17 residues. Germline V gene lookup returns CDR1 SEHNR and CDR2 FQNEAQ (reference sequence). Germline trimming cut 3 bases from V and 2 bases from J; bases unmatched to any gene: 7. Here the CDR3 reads CASSLELTGGTGNTIYF. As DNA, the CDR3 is TGTGCCAGCAGCTTGGAACTGACAGGGGGCACTGGAAACACCATATATTTT.

In DNA, the CDR3 is TGTGCCAGTCGGACAGGCGGTTCCTACGAGCAGTACTTC. Its translation is CASRTGGSYEQYF. The chain employs TRBV28 and TRBJ2-7; 7 bases match TRBD1. The germline V gene has CDR1 MDHEN and CDR2 SYDVKM. The CDR3 sequence is 13 residues long. Germline trimming cut 9 bases from V and 1 base from J; bases unmatched to any gene: 6.

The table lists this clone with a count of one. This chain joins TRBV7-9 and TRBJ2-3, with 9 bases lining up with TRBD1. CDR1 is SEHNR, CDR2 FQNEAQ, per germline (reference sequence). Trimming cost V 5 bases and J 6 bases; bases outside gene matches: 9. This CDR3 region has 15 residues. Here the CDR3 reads CASSPRDRARDTQYF. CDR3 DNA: TGTGCCAGCAGCCCCCGGGACAGGGCTAGGGATACGCAGTATTTT.

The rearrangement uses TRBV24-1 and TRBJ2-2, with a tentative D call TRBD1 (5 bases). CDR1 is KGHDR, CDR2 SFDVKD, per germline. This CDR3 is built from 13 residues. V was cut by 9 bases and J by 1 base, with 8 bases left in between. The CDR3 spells CATQDRNTGELFF. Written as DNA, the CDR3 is TGTGCCACCCAAGACAGGAACACCGGGGAGCTGTTTTTT.

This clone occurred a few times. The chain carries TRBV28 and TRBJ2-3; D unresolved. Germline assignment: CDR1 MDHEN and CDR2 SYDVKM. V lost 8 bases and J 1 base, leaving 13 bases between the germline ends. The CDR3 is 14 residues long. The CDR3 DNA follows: TGTGCCAGCCAGTTCCTCTCTGGCACAGATACGCAGTATTTT. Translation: CASQFLSGTDTQYF.

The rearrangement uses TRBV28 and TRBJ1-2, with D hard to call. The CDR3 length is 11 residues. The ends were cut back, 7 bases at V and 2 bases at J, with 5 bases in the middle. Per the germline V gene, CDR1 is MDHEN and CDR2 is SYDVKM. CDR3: CASMRNYGYTF. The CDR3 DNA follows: TGTGCCAGCATGCGGAACTATGGCTACACCTTC.

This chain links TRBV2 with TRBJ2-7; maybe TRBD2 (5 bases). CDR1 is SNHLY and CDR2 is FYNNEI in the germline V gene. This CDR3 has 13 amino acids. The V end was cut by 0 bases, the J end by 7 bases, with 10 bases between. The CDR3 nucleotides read TGTGCCAGCAGTGAAGCAGCTTCGGGGGAGCAGTACTTC. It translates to CASSEAASGEQYF.

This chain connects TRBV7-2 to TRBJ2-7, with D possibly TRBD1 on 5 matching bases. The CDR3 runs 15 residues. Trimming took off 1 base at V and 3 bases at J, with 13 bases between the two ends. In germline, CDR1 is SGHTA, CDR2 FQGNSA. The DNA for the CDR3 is TGTGCCAGCAGCTTAGAGGACATGGGGTACTACGAGCAGTACTTC. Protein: CASSLEDMGYYEQYF.

The CDR3 DNA reads TGTGCCAGCAGCTCAGACAGACAGCCCCAGCATTTT. Translating gives CASSSDRQPQHF. This chain connects TRBV5-4 to TRBJ1-5; tentative D call: TRBD1 (5 bases). Germline CDR1 and CDR2: SGHNT and YYREEE (reference sequence). CDR3 length equals 12 residues. With 3 bases removed from V and 7 bases from J, the gap between germline ends came to 8 bases.

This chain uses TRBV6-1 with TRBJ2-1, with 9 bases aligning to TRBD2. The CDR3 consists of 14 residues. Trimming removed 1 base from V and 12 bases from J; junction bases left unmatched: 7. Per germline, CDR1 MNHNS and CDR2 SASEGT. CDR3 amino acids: CASSEGVSGSPQFF. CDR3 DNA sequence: TGTGCCAGCAGTGAAGGCGTTAGCGGGAGTCCGCAGTTCTTC.

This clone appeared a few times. CDR3 in DNA: TGTGCCAGCAGGGCTGGGACAGGGGTAAACGGCTCTGGAAACACCATATATTTT. The encoded protein is CASRAGTGVNGSGNTIYF. J is TRBJ1-3 and V is TRBV2; TRBD1 matches 10 bases. CDR1 and CDR2 from the germline V gene are SNHLY and FYNNEI. The V gene end was trimmed by 6 bases and the J gene end by 0 bases; junction bases not matched to a gene: 11. This CDR3 is built from 18 residues.

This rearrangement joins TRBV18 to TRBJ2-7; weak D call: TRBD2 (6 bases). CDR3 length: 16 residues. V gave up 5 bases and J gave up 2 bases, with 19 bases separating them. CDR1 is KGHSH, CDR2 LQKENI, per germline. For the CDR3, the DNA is TGTGCCAGCTCATCGCTTAGCGGAAAAGGTACCTACGAGCAGTACTTC. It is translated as CASSSLSGKGTYEQYF.

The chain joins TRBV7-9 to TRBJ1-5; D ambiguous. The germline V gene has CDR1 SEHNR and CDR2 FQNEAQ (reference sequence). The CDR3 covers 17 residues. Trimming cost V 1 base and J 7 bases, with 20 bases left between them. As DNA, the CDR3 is TGTGCCAGCAGCTTAGGGACGGGGATTTTTCGTAACCAGCCCCAGCATTTT. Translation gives CASSLGTGIFRNQPQHF.

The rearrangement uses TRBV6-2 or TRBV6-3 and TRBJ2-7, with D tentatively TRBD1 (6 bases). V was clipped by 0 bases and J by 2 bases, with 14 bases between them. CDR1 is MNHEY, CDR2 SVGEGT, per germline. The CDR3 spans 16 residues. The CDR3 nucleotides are TGTGCCAGCAGTTACTCGAGGTTGACAGGTGCCTACGAGCAGTACTTC. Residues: CASSYSRLTGAYEQYF.

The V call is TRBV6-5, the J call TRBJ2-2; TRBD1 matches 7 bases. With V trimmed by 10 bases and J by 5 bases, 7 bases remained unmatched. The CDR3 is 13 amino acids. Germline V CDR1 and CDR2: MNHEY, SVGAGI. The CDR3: CATNHRGTGELFF. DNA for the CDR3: TGTGCCACCAACCACAGGGGAACCGGGGAGCTGTTTTTT.